Listed below are T cell receptor beta chains from one sample, sequenced in a study of blood T cell repertoires in COVID-19. Generated by immunoSEQ multiplex PCR, the TCRdb table keeps only in-frame clones and is missing some. The data show over 200,000 clones, with about 83% seen just once and roughly 8.2% held by the top ten. Sequenced input: peripheral blood. Receptors were obtained from a woman between 45 and 65 years old with acute or convalescent COVID-19. Each CDR3 is given with its conserved first and last residue. The D gene is left open where the match is weak. The size entry is marked missing in some rows and otherwise reads once, few, many or a size class.

cdr3_aa	cdr3_nt	clone_size	v_call	d_call	j_call
CAISEPGLNLYEQYF	TGTGCCATCAGTGAGCCGGGACTGAACCTCTACGAGCAGTACTTC	-	TRBV10-3	-	TRBJ2-7
CASSLSAGGNYGYTF	TGTGCCAGCAGTTTATCAGCGGGGGGGAACTATGGCTACACCTTC	-	TRBV27	-	TRBJ1-2
CASSVVAGVGADTQYF	TGTGCCAGCAGCGTAGTTGCGGGAGTGGGCGCAGATACGCAGTATTTT	-	TRBV9	TRBD2	TRBJ2-3
CASRAPGLAAGAQYF	TGTGCCAGCAGGGCCCCTGGACTAGCGGCTGGGGCCCAGTACTTC	-	TRBV2	TRBD2	TRBJ2-5
CASSLDGKEAFF	TGCGCCAGCAGCTTGGACGGGAAGGAAGCTTTCTTT	few	TRBV5-1	-	TRBJ1-1
CASSTGFGVPGYTF	TGTGCCAGCAGTACAGGGTTTGGGGTTCCGGGCTACACCTTC	-	TRBV6-5	-	TRBJ1-2
CASSWSRDRGLSNEQFF	TGTGCCAGCAGCTGGTCCCGGGACAGGGGGCTAAGCAATGAGCAGTTCTTC	-	TRBV7-2	TRBD1	TRBJ2-1
CAAKGGGNEKLFF	TGTGCCGCTAAGGGAGGGGGAAATGAAAAACTGTTTTTT	-	TRBV3-1/TRBV3-2	-	TRBJ1-4
CASSPPLAGVGETQYF	TGCGCCAGCAGCCCACCCTTAGCGGGAGTGGGGGAGACCCAGTACTTC	-	TRBV5-1	TRBD2	TRBJ2-5
CASSMQGAGYEQYF	TGTGCCAGTAGTATGCAGGGGGCGGGTTACGAGCAGTACTTC	once	TRBV19	TRBD1	TRBJ2-7
CASSPQDFRDTQYF	TGTGCCAGCTCACCACAGGACTTCAGGGATACGCAGTATTTT	-	TRBV18	-	TRBJ2-3
CASSPRPLAGGPDEQYF	TGTGCCAGTAGTCCCCGTCCACTAGCGGGAGGGCCGGACGAGCAGTACTTC	few	TRBV19	TRBD2	TRBJ2-7
CASRKTGPGYNEQFF	TGCGCCAGCAGGAAGACAGGGCCGGGGTACAATGAGCAGTTCTTC	few	TRBV10-2	TRBD1	TRBJ2-1
CASSSRGYGYTF	TGTGCCAGCAGCTCCCGGGGTTATGGCTACACCTTC	-	TRBV12-3/TRBV12-4	-	TRBJ1-2
CASSSGTGARPLHF	TGTGCCAGCAGCTCCGGGACAGGGGCCAGGCCCCTCCACTTT	few	TRBV27	TRBD1	TRBJ1-6
CAISESVGTGSQPQHF	TGTGCCATCAGTGAGTCAGTAGGGACAGGGAGCCAGCCCCAGCATTTT	-	TRBV10-3	TRBD1	TRBJ1-5
CASSVVGAEEGHEQFF	TGTGCCAGCAGCGTAGTAGGGGCCGAGGAGGGACATGAGCAGTTCTTC	-	TRBV9	-	TRBJ2-1
CATGLAYNEQFF	TGTGCCACCGGACTTGCCTACAATGAGCAGTTCTTC	few	TRBV15	-	TRBJ2-1
CASNSEYRSATEAFF	TGTGCCAGCAACTCTGAGTACAGGTCGGCTACTGAAGCTTTCTTT	once	TRBV6-5	-	TRBJ1-1
CATEDSSGANVLTF	TGTGCCACCGAAGACAGCTCTGGGGCCAACGTCCTGACTTTC	-	TRBV24-1	-	TRBJ2-6
CASRSTGGINQPQHF	TGTGCCAGTAGATCGACAGGGGGGATTAATCAGCCCCAGCATTTT	-	TRBV19	TRBD1	TRBJ1-5
CASSPGQTGGDQPQHF	TGTGCCAGCTCGCCGGGACAGACAGGAGGTGATCAGCCCCAGCATTTT	-	TRBV18	TRBD1	TRBJ1-5
CASSLSGLAGPDTQYF	TGTGCCAGCAGCCTGTCGGGGCTAGCGGGTCCAGATACGCAGTATTTT	-	TRBV3-1/TRBV3-2	TRBD2	TRBJ2-3
CASSFTGGDTQYF	TGTGCCAGCAGCTTTACAGGGGGAGATACGCAGTATTTT	-	TRBV7-2	TRBD1	TRBJ2-3
CASYSGAQETQYF	TGTGCCAGCTACTCTGGGGCCCAAGAGACCCAGTACTTC	few	TRBV5-6	-	TRBJ2-5
CASTPTSAESYNEQFF	TGTGCCAGTACGCCGACCTCAGCGGAGTCCTACAATGAGCAGTTCTTC	-	TRBV19	-	TRBJ2-1